The present TCR beta chain was sequenced within a study of cytomegalovirus exposure and HLA in healthy donors. General study findings and limits: It was likely that a cluster of highly shared sequence variants was a sequencing artifact. Later findings reportedly placed an Asian-associated ancestry cluster below the roughly 660-donor mean for N-insertions.

PCR was performed using 60 Vbeta and 13 Jbeta primers. Here immunoSEQ multiplex PCR was the method, and the copy in TCRdb shows in-frame clones only, minus some. The data hold 150,000 or so clones, with around 68% observed a single time. For this clone: No antigen is known for it.

Input material: PBMCs. The receptor comes from a girl aged 5-17 years in good health and CMV-seronegative.

CDR3 sequence (DNA): TGCGCCAGCAGCTTGGCCGGCAGGGGAAATGAAGCTTTCTTT. Residues: CASSLAGRGNEAFF. The chain recombines TRBV5-1 with TRBJ1-1; perhaps TRBD1 as D (6 bases). This CDR3 comprises 14 residues. Germline V CDR1 and CDR2: SGHRS, YFSETQ. Deletions cut 0 bases from V and 7 bases from J, with 13 bases between.